These 20 T cell receptor beta chains were sequenced from one sample in a study of identical twins. TCRdb reprocessed the 5' RACE reads with MiXCR, giving one entry per CDR3 protein. Of 410,000 or so distinct CDR3 sequences listed, around a sixth are singletons. The sequenced material came from naive T cells sorted from blood. Receptor source: a man aged 50 to 60 in good health.

This clonotype has more than one count but fewer than ten. V and J are TRBV7-9 and TRBJ2-7, with 8 positions matching TRBD1. Trimming removed 0 bases from V and 2 bases from J; junction bases left unmatched: 9. This CDR3 has 17 amino acids. From germline, CDR1 is SEHNR and CDR2 FQNEAQ (reference sequence). This CDR3 reads CASSLAGGTGFTYEQYF. CDR3 DNA sequence: TGTGCCAGCAGCTTAGCTGGCGGGACAGGTTTTACCTACGAGCAGTACTTC.

CDR3 bases: TGTGCCAGCTCACCTGCCGGGACAGGGAGCGCCTTGAACACTGAAGCTTTCTTT. It encodes CASSPAGTGSALNTEAFF. V usage is TRBV18 and J usage is TRBJ1-1, with 9 bases that match TRBD1. V shed 3 bases, J shed 0 bases, and the junction held 11 bases outside the gene matches. The CDR3 sequence is 18 residues long. CDR1 is KGHSH and CDR2 is LQKENI in the germline V gene.

Ten or more counts support this clonotype. The chain links TRBV5-6 to TRBJ2-7; TRBD1 aligns across 8 bases. CDR1 and CDR2 (germline): SGHDT, YYEEEE. With V trimmed by 1 base and J by 3 bases, 12 bases remained unmatched. CDR3 length: 17 residues. CDR3 residues: CASSLPVGQGNLYEQYF. The CDR3 nucleotides are TGTGCCAGCAGCTTGCCGGTTGGACAGGGTAATCTCTACGAGCAGTACTTC.

This clonotype was counted only a few times. The chain is built from TRBV29-1 and TRBJ2-5; 12 positions match TRBD2. This CDR3 region has 14 residues. Trimming took 6 bases from V and 1 from J; bases not matched to a gene: 3. CDR1 and CDR2 from the germline V gene are SQVTM and ANQGSEA. The CDR3 DNA sequence: TGCAGCGTCAGACTAGCGGGGGCCCAAGAGACCCAGTACTTC. This gives the protein CSVRLAGAQETQYF.

The V call is TRBV25-1, the J call TRBJ1-2; D remains ambiguous. Germline V gives CDR1 MGHDK, CDR2 SYGVNS. Trimming left V 7 bases short and J 5 bases short, with 17 bases between. The CDR3 is 14 amino acids. The CDR3 DNA reads TGTGCCAGCATGCGGGCCGGGTCGACTTATGGCTACACCTTC. Its translation: CASMRAGSTYGYTF.

J is TRBJ2-2 and V is TRBV6-1; 9 bases are a match to TRBD2. CDR1 is MNHNS, CDR2 SASEGT, per germline. The V and J ends lost 4 bases and 6 bases, in that order; junction bases with no gene match: 0. The CDR3 is 13 amino acids. The CDR3 nucleotides are TGTGCCAGCAGTGCTAGCGGGGCCGGGGAGCTGTTTTTT. Residues: CASSASGAGELFF.

The chain employs TRBV7-2 and TRBJ2-1; D perhaps matches TRBD1 (5 bases). Germline V CDR1 and CDR2: SGHTA, FQGNSA. V was trimmed by 7 bases and J by 14 bases, leaving 18 bases between them. CDR3 size: 12 residues. The CDR3 is CASTTSLGAEFF. The CDR3 nucleotides read TGTGCCAGCACCACCTCCCTAGGGGCAGAGTTCTTC.

This clonotype was found a few times. CDR3 in amino acids: CASSQGTGVETQYF. The DNA of the CDR3 is TGCGCCAGCAGCCAAGGGACAGGGGTCGAGACCCAGTACTTC. The chain is built from TRBV4-3 and TRBJ2-5, with 9 bases aligning to TRBD1. This CDR3 spans 14 amino acids. J lost 5 bases, V lost 1 base, and 2 bases had no gene match. Germline V CDR1 and CDR2: LGHNA, YSLEER.

This clonotype was counted a few times. The chain joins TRBV6-1 to TRBJ2-6, with 8 bases matching TRBD2. The junction had 10 bases not matched to a gene; V was cut back by 7 bases and J by 2 bases. Looked up from germline, CDR1 is MNHNS and CDR2 is SASEGT. This CDR3 region has 17 residues. DNA of the CDR3: TGTGCCAGCACTGACCCTAGCGGGCGAACTGGGGCCAACGTCCTGACTTTC. Protein: CASTDPSGRTGANVLTF.

V usage is TRBV5-1 and J usage is TRBJ2-3; 9 bases agree with TRBD1. J gave up 5 bases and V 0 bases, and 4 bases lay outside the gene matches. Germline V gene sequence: CDR1 SGHRS, CDR2 YFSETQ. The CDR3 is 15 amino acids. CDR3 residues: CASSLVYRGLDTQYF. The CDR3, as DNA: TGCGCCAGCAGCTTGGTCTACAGGGGGCTAGATACGCAGTATTTT. Combining the CDR3 with reference TRBV5-1 and TRBJ2-3 gives the whole variable domain KAGVTQTPRYLIKTRGQQVTLSCSPISGHRSVSWYQQTPGQGLQFLFEYFSETQRNKGNFPGRFSGRQFSNSRSEMNVSTLELGDSALYLCASSLVYRGLDTQYFGPGTRLTVL.

This clonotype was counted at least ten times. The gene calls are TRBV14 and TRBJ2-3; no reliable D call. Trimming removed 0 bases from V and 8 bases from J, with 15 bases in between. Germline assignment: CDR1 SGHDN and CDR2 FVKESK. The CDR3 sequence is 15 residues long. CDR3 loop: CASSQERVGSGTQYF. For the CDR3, the DNA is TGTGCCAGCAGCCAAGAACGGGTCGGTTCGGGTACGCAGTATTTT. The complete variable domain, with remaining parts taken from reference TRBV14 and TRBJ2-3, reads EAGVTQFPSHSVIEKGQTVTLRCDPISGHDNLYWYRRVMGKEIKFLLHFVKESKQDESGMPNNRFLAERTGGTYSTLKVQPAELEDSGVYFCASSQERVGSGTQYFGPGTRLTVL.

The V call is TRBV6-5, the J call TRBJ1-2; tentatively, D is TRBD1 (6 bases). The CDR3 extends over 14 amino acids. Between the trimmed V and J ends, which lost 3 bases and 2 bases, there was a span of 10 bases. CDR1 and CDR2 (germline): MNHEY, SVGAGI. CDR3 DNA: TGTGCCAGCAGTTATAGGACAGAGAACTATGGCTACACCTTC. Protein product: CASSYRTENYGYTF.

This sequence joins TRBV4-3 and TRBJ2-5; TRBD1 is a possible D gene (5 bases). Trimming stripped 0 bases from V and 4 bases from J, with 15 bases between. Germline V CDR1 and CDR2: LGHNA, YSLEER. The CDR3 contains 16 residues. CDR3 sequence (DNA): TGCGCCAGCAGCCAAGATCTGACAGATACGCGAGAGACCCAGTACTTC. Its translation is CASSQDLTDTRETQYF.

This clonotype came up many times. The junction shows a germline mismatch at one end, possibly a read error. The chain's CDR3 is CSARDLGTSGSYNGQFF. CDR3 coding DNA: TGCAGTGCTAGAGATCTCGGGACTAGCGGTTCCTACAATGGGCAGTTCTTC. J is TRBJ2-1 and V is TRBV20-1; TRBD2 agrees at 11 bases. The CDR3 loop spans 17 amino acids. Per germline, CDR1 DFQATT and CDR2 SNEGSKA (reference sequence).

There are many counts of this clonotype. The chain recombines TRBV15 with TRBJ1-2, with a possible D match to TRBD1 (5 bases). Germline values: CDR1 LNHNV, CDR2 YYDKDF (reference sequence). There are 16 residues in the CDR3. Trimming pared 0 bases from V and 4 bases from J, leaving 15 bases between. CDR3 sequence (DNA): TGTGCCACCAGCAGAGATCGAGGACCCGGGGGCTATGGCTACACCTTC. Amino acid sequence: CATSRDRGPGGYGYTF.

Comments on this clonotype: The junction differs from germline at one of its ends, possibly a read error. The chain links TRBV7-7 to TRBJ2-3; D may be TRBD1 (6 bases). The CDR3 is 12 amino acids. The germline V gene has CDR1 SSHAT and CDR2 FNYEAQ (reference sequence). The CDR3 nucleotides read TGTGCTAGCAGCCCGGACAGAGTAACGCAGTATTTT. Translated: CASSPDRVTQYF.

In the case of this clonotype: A much more abundant neighbour one base away suggests this may be a read error. This is likely a read error, given that the CDR3 carries no conserved phenylalanine or tryptophan at its end. The rearrangement joins TRBV7-2 to TRBJ2-1; D may be TRBD1 (6 bases). Germline V gives CDR1 SGHTA, CDR2 FQGNSA. The germline V and J ends were trimmed by 4 bases and 7 bases, with 14 bases remaining between them. The CDR3 runs 14 residues. This chain's CDR3 is CASSSRTQGNEQFL. CDR3 DNA: TGTGCCAGCAGCTCCCGAACACAGGGTAATGAGCAGTTCTTA.

This clonotype was seen ten or more times. The chain couples TRBV18 to TRBJ2-2, with D uncertain. CDR1 and CDR2 from the germline V gene are KGHSH and LQKENI. This CDR3 contains 16 residues. With 1 base removed from V and 0 bases from J, the gap between germline ends came to 9 bases. In DNA form, the CDR3 reads TGTGCCAGCTCACCACAGGCGGTAACGAACACCGGGGAGCTGTTTTTT. Amino acid sequence: CASSPQAVTNTGELFF.

This clonotype was observed at least ten times. The conserved final phenylalanine or tryptophan is absent from the CDR3, which likely points to a read error. The rearrangement links TRBV29-1 to TRBJ2-7; D is ambiguous. The CDR3 spans 12 residues. Germline loops: CDR1 SQVTM, CDR2 ANQGSEA. The V end lost 0 bases, the J end lost 2 bases, and 5 bases lay between the germline ends. CDR3 coding DNA: TGCAGCGTTGAAGACTCGGCCTACGAGCAGTACTCC. It encodes CSVEDSAYEQYS.

This clonotype has at least ten counts. CDR3 sequence: CAISDPVGVETQYF. CDR3 nucleotides: TGTGCCATCAGTGACCCTGTGGGAGTGGAGACCCAGTACTTC. V and J are TRBV10-3 and TRBJ2-5, with D possibly matching TRBD2 (5 bases). V lost 3 bases and J 5 bases, leaving 13 bases between the germline ends. The germline gives CDR1 ENHRY, CDR2 SYGVKD. The CDR3 is made up of 14 amino acids.